The rows below give T cell receptor beta chains drawn from one sample of a study of type 1 regulatory T cells. The antigens of these receptors remain unknown. A single record per CDR3 protein comes from TCRdb applying MiXCR to the reads. The sample lists about 5,000 distinct CDR3 sequences; about a quarter were seen once. The sample consisted of cultured type 1 regulatory T (Tr1) cells, either the whole culture or a sorted fraction (not recorded which). The receptors shown here come from a human donor in good health. Both conserved end residues are part of each CDR3. The order of the fields is CDR3 length, clone size, D gene, J gene, V gene, CDR3 DNA, CDR3 protein. D genes are given only for firm matches. Size is omitted from some rows. Given values are once, few, many or a class for expanded clones.

14 few TRBD1 TRBJ2-1 TRBV7-6 TGTGCCAGCAGCTCTCGACAGGGGAACAATGAGCAGTTCTTC CASSSRQGNNEQFF
13 medium-sized NA TRBJ1-2 TRBV4-1 TGCGCCAGCAGCCCCCAGCCTAACTATGGCTACACCTTC CASSPQPNYGYTF
16 few TRBD1 TRBJ1-2 TRBV5-4 TGTGCCAGCAGCTTGGGGCCGGGACAGGGAGGCTATGGCTACACCTTC CASSLGPGQGGYGYTF
15 few TRBD2 TRBJ2-7 TRBV11-3 TGTGCCAGCAGCTCACTTAGCGGGGCAAACTACGAGCAGTACTTC CASSSLSGANYEQYF
13 medium-sized TRBD1 TRBJ1-3 TRBV12-3/TRBV12-4 TGTGCCAGCATCTCGACAGGGGGAAACACCATATATTTT CASISTGGNTIYF
16 NA TRBD1 TRBJ1-5 TRBV12-3/TRBV12-4 TGTGCCAGCAGCATGTCACAGGGGGTCCTCGGTCAGCCCCAGCATTTT CASSMSQGVLGQPQHF
11 NA NA TRBJ1-2 TRBV18 TGTGCCAGCTCACCAAAAGAAGGCTACACCTTC CASSPKEGYTF
16 few TRBD2 TRBJ2-5 TRBV28 TGTGCCAGCAGTGGACTAGCGGGGGGGCGGTCGGAGACCCAGTACTTC CASSGLAGGRSETQYF
15 many TRBD2 TRBJ2-3 TRBV12-3/TRBV12-4 TGTGCCAGCAGTTTACCAGCGGGGGGCACAGATACGCAGTATTTT CASSLPAGGTDTQYF
15 NA TRBD2 TRBJ2-3 TRBV20-1 TGCAGTGCTAGGAAGACTAGCGGGGGGACAGATACGCAGTATTTT CSARKTSGGTDTQYF
16 once NA TRBJ2-1 TRBV20-1 TGCAGTGCTAGAGATTCGGGGGACCACTCCTACAATGAGCAGTTCTTC CSARDSGDHSYNEQFF
14 NA NA TRBJ1-1 TRBV2 TGTGCCAGCACCCTAAGAAGGTTGAACACTGAAGCTTTCTTT CASTLRRLNTEAFF
16 medium-sized NA TRBJ1-6 TRBV12-3/TRBV12-4 TGTGCCAGCAGCCGACAAGGGGGGTTTTATAATTCACCCCTCCACTTT CASSRQGGFYNSPLHF
15 medium-sized TRBD1 TRBJ2-3 TRBV7-2 TGTGCCAGCAGCTTCCAGGGGGCCCTCCCAGATACGCAGTATTTT CASSFQGALPDTQYF
15 NA NA TRBJ1-1 TRBV18 TGTGCCAGCTCACCAATTCTGGGGGGAGACACTGAAGCTTTCTTT CASSPILGGDTEAFF
13 NA NA TRBJ1-1 TRBV4-1 TGCGCCAGCAGCCAGGGCGCGAACACTGAAGCTTTCTTT CASSQGANTEAFF